One and the same sample provided the 13 T cell receptor beta chains below, sequenced in a study of T cell responses to AZD1222 COVID-19 vaccine. Produced via immunoSEQ multiplex PCR; TCRdb's table is partial and in-frame only. The table has approximately 190,000 clones, roughly 91% seen once. Here the sequenced sample was peripheral blood, taken on day 0 of AZD1222 vaccination. The receptor source for this set is an adult in good health.

The chain carries TRBV6-5 and TRBJ2-7, with no clear D. The CDR3 runs 14 residues. With 5 bases removed from V and 5 bases from J, the gap between germline ends came to 16 bases. The germline CDR1 and CDR2 sequences are MNHEY and SVGAGI. The CDR3 is CASSTRPPRNEQYF. The CDR3 DNA reads as TGTGCCAGCAGTACCCGACCCCCAAGGAACGAGCAGTACTTC.

The chain recombines TRBV24-1 with TRBJ2-1; a possible D gene is TRBD2 (6 bases). The CDR3 consists of 13 residues. Trimming stripped 6 bases from V and 6 bases from J, with 11 bases between. The germline V gene has CDR1 KGHDR and CDR2 SFDVKD. The CDR3 region is CATSSGGSNEQFF. The CDR3 bases are TGTGCCACCAGTTCAGGAGGGAGCAATGAGCAGTTCTTC.

This chain joins TRBV4-1 and TRBJ2-3, with 7 bases fitting TRBD1. This CDR3 contains 15 residues. Germline CDR1 and CDR2: MGHRA and YSYEKL. J gave up 3 bases and V 4 bases, and 7 bases lay outside the gene matches. The CDR3 nucleotides are TGCGCCAGCAGCCTCCCGACAGGGCCGACAGATACGCAGTATTTT. It is translated as CASSLPTGPTDTQYF.

The chain links TRBV7-8 to TRBJ2-5; 7 bases match TRBD1. The CDR3 runs 14 residues. Germline V lookup: CDR1 SGHVS, CDR2 FQNEAQ. V lost 5 bases, J lost 5 bases, and 8 bases stayed unmatched. The CDR3 reads CASSHTGDRETQYF. As DNA, the CDR3 is TGTGCCAGCAGCCATACAGGGGATCGGGAGACCCAGTACTTC.

The chain combines TRBV19 with TRBJ1-4, with D uncertain. Trimming removed 3 bases from V and 5 bases from J, with 10 bases in between. The CDR3 covers 14 residues. Germline V gene data show CDR1 as LNHDA and CDR2 as SQIVND (reference sequence). The CDR3 DNA is TGTGCCAGTAGTATTACCGCCAGAAATGAAAAACTGTTTTTT. Translated, it gives CASSITARNEKLFF.

V and J are TRBV19 and TRBJ2-7; TRBD1 agrees at 12 bases. CDR1 and CDR2 (germline): LNHDA, SQIVND (reference sequence). Trimming took 3 bases from V and 3 from J; bases not matched to a gene: 6. The CDR3 length is 16 residues. CDR3 coding DNA: TGTGCCAGTAGTATTGAAGGGACAGGGGGCTTCTACGAGCAGTACTTC. Encoded protein: CASSIEGTGGFYEQYF.

V is TRBV4-3 and J is TRBJ2-7, with D possibly called TRBD1 or TRBD2 (5 bases each). The CDR3 totals 15 residues. V was pared by 0 bases and J by 3 bases, with 12 bases between. Germline V gene lookup returns CDR1 LGHNA and CDR2 YSLEER. DNA for the CDR3: TGCGCCAGCAGCCAAGACCGGGGACGGAACTACGAGCAGTACTTC. Amino acid sequence: CASSQDRGRNYEQYF.

The genes are TRBV3-1 (or the pseudogene TRBV3-2) and TRBJ1-4; D call uncertain. The CDR3 covers 14 residues. V shed 4 bases and J shed 7 bases, with 13 bases lying between them. CDR1 and CDR2 (germline): LGHDT, YNNKEL (reference sequence). The CDR3 region is CASSPQSSVEKLFF. The CDR3 DNA is TGTGCCAGCAGCCCGCAGTCGTCGGTTGAAAAACTGTTTTTT.

The rearrangement links TRBV6-2 or TRBV6-3 to TRBJ2-1; 11 bases are a match to TRBD1. Germline CDR1 MNHEY, CDR2 SVGEGT. J gave up 8 bases and V 4 bases, and 7 bases lay outside the gene matches. The CDR3 has 15 amino acids. The CDR3 coding sequence is TGTGCCAGCAGTTTAGCCGGACAGGGGGCCTATGAGCAGTTCTTC. It encodes CASSLAGQGAYEQFF.

The chain recombines TRBV28 with TRBJ2-7; the D gene could be TRBD1 or TRBD2 (5 bases each). Germline V gene data show CDR1 as MDHEN and CDR2 as SYDVKM. Trimming left V 9 bases short and J 2 bases short, with 14 bases between. The CDR3 spans 13 residues. CDR3 amino acids: CASSGTETYEQYF. CDR3 nucleotides: TGTGCCAGTTCCGGGACGGAAACCTACGAGCAGTACTTC.

V usage is TRBV11-3 and J usage is TRBJ1-1, with D possibly TRBD1 on 5 matching bases. Germline lookup yields CDR1 SGHNT and CDR2 YENEEA. The CDR3 consists of 14 residues. V was trimmed by 4 bases and J by 1 base, leaving 10 bases between them. The CDR3 sequence is CASSSGFTNTEAFF. The DNA for the CDR3 is TGTGCCAGCAGCTCAGGGTTTACGAACACTGAAGCTTTCTTT.

The rearrangement joins TRBV27 to TRBJ1-2, with TRBD1 matching 8 bases. V lost 4 bases and J lost 5; bases outside the gene matches: 12. The germline V gene encodes CDR1 MNHEY and CDR2 SMNVEV (reference sequence). This CDR3 comprises 16 residues. Written as DNA, the CDR3 is TGTGCCAGCAGTTCGAAAACCGGGACAGGTACTTATGGCTACACCTTC. It encodes CASSSKTGTGTYGYTF.

The rearrangement uses TRBV18 and TRBJ2-3, with D possibly matching TRBD1 (7 bases). Germline V gene sequence: CDR1 KGHSH, CDR2 LQKENI. The CDR3 length is 17 residues. The V end was cut by 3 bases, the J end by 0 bases, with 16 bases between. The CDR3 spells CASSPSGGTESTDTQYF. The CDR3 coding sequence is TGTGCCAGCTCACCCTCCGGAGGGACAGAAAGCACAGATACGCAGTATTTT.